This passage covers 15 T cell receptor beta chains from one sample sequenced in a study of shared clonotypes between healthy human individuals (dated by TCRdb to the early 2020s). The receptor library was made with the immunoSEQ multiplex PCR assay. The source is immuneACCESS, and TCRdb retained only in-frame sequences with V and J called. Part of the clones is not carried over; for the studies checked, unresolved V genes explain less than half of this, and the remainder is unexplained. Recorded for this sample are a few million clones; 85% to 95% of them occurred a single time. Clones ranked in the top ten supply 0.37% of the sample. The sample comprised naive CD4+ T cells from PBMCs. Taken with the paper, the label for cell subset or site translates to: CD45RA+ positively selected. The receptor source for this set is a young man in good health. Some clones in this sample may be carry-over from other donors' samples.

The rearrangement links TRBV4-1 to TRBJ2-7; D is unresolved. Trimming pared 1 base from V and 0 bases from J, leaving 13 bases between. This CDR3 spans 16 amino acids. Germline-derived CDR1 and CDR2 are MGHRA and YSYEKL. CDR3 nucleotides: TGCGCCAGCAGCCAAGGGGTGACAAGGACCTCCTACGAGCAGTACTTC. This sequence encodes CASSQGVTRTSYEQYF.

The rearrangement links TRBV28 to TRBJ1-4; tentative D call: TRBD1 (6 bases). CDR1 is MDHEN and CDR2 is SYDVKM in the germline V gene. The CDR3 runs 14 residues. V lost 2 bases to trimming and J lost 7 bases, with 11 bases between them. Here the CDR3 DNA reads TGTGCCAGCAGTTTAGGGGGGGCCTCTGAAAAACTGTTTTTT. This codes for CASSLGGASEKLFF.

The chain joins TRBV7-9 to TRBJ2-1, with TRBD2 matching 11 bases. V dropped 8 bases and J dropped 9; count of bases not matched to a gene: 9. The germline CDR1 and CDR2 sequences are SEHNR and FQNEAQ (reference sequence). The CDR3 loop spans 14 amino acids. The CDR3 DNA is TGTGCCAGCCCTAGGGAGACTAGCGGGACTGAGCAGTTCTTC. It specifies CASPRETSGTEQFF.

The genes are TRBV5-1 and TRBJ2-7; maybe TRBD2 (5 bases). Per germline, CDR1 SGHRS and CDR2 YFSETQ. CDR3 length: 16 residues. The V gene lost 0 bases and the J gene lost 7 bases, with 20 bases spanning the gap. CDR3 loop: CASSLGRWTSTGEQYF. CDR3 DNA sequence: TGCGCCAGCAGCTTGGGACGGTGGACCTCTACGGGGGAGCAGTACTTC.

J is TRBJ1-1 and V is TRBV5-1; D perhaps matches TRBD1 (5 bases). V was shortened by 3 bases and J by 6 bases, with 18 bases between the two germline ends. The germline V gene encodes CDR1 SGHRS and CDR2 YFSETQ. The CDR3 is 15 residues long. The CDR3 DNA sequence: TGCGCCAGCAGCTCAACCGGGCCCCGGGGCTCTGAAGCTTTCTTT. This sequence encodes CASSSTGPRGSEAFF.

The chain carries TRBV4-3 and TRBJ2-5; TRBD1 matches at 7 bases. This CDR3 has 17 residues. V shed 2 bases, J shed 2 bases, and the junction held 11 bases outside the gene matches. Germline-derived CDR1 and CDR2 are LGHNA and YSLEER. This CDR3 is CASSQTPYPTGQETQYF. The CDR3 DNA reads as TGCGCCAGCAGCCAAACGCCTTACCCGACAGGGCAAGAGACCCAGTACTTC.

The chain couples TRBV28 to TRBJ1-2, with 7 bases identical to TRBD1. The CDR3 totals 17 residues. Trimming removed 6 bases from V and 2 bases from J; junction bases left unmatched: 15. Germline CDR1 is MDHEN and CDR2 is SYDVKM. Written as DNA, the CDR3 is TGTGCCAGCAGCTCGCCCAGGACAGGTCGGTCGAACTATGGCTACACCTTC. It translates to CASSSPRTGRSNYGYTF.

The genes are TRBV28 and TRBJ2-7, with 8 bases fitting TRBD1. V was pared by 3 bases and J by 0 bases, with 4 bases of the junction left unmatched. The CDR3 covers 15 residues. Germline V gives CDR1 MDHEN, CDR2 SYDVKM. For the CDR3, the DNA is TGTGCCAGCAGTTTGCCGGGACAGGACTCCTACGAGCAGTACTTC. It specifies CASSLPGQDSYEQYF.

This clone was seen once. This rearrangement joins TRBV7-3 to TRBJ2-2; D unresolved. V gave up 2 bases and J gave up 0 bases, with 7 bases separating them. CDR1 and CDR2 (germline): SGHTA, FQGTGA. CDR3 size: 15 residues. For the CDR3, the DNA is TGTGCCAGCAGCTTAGCCAGACCGAACACCGGGGAGCTGTTTTTT. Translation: CASSLARPNTGELFF.

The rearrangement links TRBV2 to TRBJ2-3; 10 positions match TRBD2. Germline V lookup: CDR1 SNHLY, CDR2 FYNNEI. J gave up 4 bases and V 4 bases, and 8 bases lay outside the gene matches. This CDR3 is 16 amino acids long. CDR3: CASSGSSGSPADTQYF. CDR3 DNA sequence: TGTGCCAGCAGTGGGTCTAGCGGGAGTCCCGCAGATACGCAGTATTTT.

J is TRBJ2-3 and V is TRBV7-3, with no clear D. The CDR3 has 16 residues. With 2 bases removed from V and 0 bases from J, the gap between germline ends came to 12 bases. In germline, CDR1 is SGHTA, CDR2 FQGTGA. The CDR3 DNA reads TGTGCCAGCAGCTTATTTCCCGTCGAGAGCACAGATACGCAGTATTTT. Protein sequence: CASSLFPVESTDTQYF.

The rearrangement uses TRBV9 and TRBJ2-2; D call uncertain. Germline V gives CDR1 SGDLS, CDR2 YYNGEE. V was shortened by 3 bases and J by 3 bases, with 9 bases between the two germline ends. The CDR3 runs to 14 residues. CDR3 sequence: CASSARPHTGELFF. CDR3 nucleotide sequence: TGTGCCAGCAGCGCCCGTCCCCACACCGGGGAGCTGTTTTTT.

The CDR3 spells CALTSGSMPQETQYF. The CDR3 coding sequence is TGTGCCTTGACTAGCGGGAGTATGCCCCAAGAGACCCAGTACTTC. The chain joins TRBV30 to TRBJ2-5; TRBD2 agrees at 12 bases. Unmatched junction bases numbered 7, after V lost 7 bases and J lost 1 base. Germline CDR1 and CDR2: GTSNPN and SVGIG (reference sequence). This CDR3 comprises 15 residues. Full variable domain (rest looked up from reference TRBV30 and TRBJ2-5): SQTIHQWPATLVQPVGSPLSLECTVEGTSNPNLYWYRQAAGRGLQLLFYSVGIGQISSEVPQNLSASRPQDRQFILSSKKLLLSDSGFYLCALTSGSMPQETQYFGPGTRLLVL.

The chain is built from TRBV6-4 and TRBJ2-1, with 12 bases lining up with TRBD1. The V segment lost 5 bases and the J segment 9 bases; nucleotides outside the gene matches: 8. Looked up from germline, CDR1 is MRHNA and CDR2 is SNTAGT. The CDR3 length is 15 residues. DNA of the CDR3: TGTGCCAGCAGTCCCCGGGACAGGGGGCTGGGTGAGCAGTTCTTC. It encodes CASSPRDRGLGEQFF.

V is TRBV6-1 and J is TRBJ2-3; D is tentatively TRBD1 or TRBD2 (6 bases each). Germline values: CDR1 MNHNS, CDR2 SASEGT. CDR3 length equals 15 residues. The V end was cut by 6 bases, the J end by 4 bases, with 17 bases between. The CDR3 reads CASRPARGASDTQYF. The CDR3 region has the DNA TGTGCCAGCAGGCCGGCTAGGGGGGCGTCAGATACGCAGTATTTT.